The clone carrying this TCR beta chain was counted at least ten times. Its antigen is undetermined. The entry originates in a study of CD8 T cells in ankylosing spondylitis. The study, taken as a whole, reports: Some motif variants had been reported before (in reactive arthritis synovial fluid and blood). Ankylosing spondylitis blood appeared to carry a characteristic TCR beta motif of several highly homologous variants.

V was clipped by 5 bases and J by 0 bases, with 5 bases between them. The CDR3 spans 12 residues. Per the germline V gene, CDR1 is SQVTM and CDR2 is ANQGSEA. Quantitative 5'-RACE with molecular barcodes was used to make the TCR beta libraries. Each CDR3 protein gets one entry after TCRdb re-called the 5' RACE reads with MiXCR. Of over 95,000 distinct CDR3 sequences listed, almost 8.5% are singletons. The sequenced sample was blood, either unsorted or a sorted T cell fraction (not recorded which). This TCR derives from a male donor with ankylosing spondylitis or in good health (not recorded which). The rearrangement uses TRBV29-1 and TRBJ1-3, with D hard to call. CDR3 residues: CSVRSSGNTIYF. In nucleotides, the CDR3 is TGCAGCGTTCGAAGCTCTGGAAACACCATATATTTT.